The rows below give T cell receptor beta chains drawn from one sample of a study of blood T cell repertoires in COVID-19. The assay was immunoSEQ multiplex PCR, and TCRdb's table has in-frame clones only and misses some. The sample shows 110,000 or so clones, about four fifths of them seen only once. Sequenced material: peripheral blood. All receptors derive from a woman aged 40-49 years with acute or convalescent COVID-19. CDR3s include the opening cysteine and the closing phenylalanine or tryptophan. The order of the fields is V gene, clone size, D gene, J gene, CDR3 DNA, CDR3 protein. A D gene is named only where the DNA matches it firmly. Only some rows state a clone size, as once, few, many or a class for expanded clones.

v_gene: TRBV6-2/TRBV6-3; abundance: NA; d_gene: NA; j_gene: TRBJ2-4; CDR3nt: TGTGCCAGCAGTTTTAGGCGACTAAGTAAAAACATTCAGTACTTC; CDR3aa: CASSFRRLSKNIQYF
v_gene: TRBV5-6; abundance: few; d_gene: TRBD1; j_gene: TRBJ1-5; CDR3nt: TGTGCCAGCAGCAGGGGGCATAGCAATCAGCCCCAGCATTTT; CDR3aa: CASSRGHSNQPQHF
v_gene: TRBV5-8; abundance: few; d_gene: NA; j_gene: TRBJ1-3; CDR3nt: TGTGCCAGCAGCGTGCTACAGGGAGAAAACACCATATATTTT; CDR3aa: CASSVLQGENTIYF
v_gene: TRBV5-8; abundance: once; d_gene: NA; j_gene: TRBJ2-1; CDR3nt: TGTGCCAGCAGCTTTTCAGGGAACAATGAGCAGTTCTTC; CDR3aa: CASSFSGNNEQFF
v_gene: TRBV2; abundance: NA; d_gene: NA; j_gene: TRBJ2-7; CDR3nt: TGTGCCAGCAACCAGGGTCAGGGTCTAACCTACGAGCAGTACTTC; CDR3aa: CASNQGQGLTYEQYF
v_gene: TRBV7-2; abundance: few; d_gene: TRBD1; j_gene: TRBJ2-7; CDR3nt: TGTGCCAGCAGCCCCTCGACAGGGGCGACCTACGAGCAGTACTTC; CDR3aa: CASSPSTGATYEQYF
v_gene: TRBV7-2; abundance: NA; d_gene: TRBD1; j_gene: TRBJ1-6; CDR3nt: TGTGCCAGCAGCTCACAGGGGACGTTCCACTTT; CDR3aa: CASSSQGTFHF
v_gene: TRBV2; abundance: NA; d_gene: TRBD1; j_gene: TRBJ2-2; CDR3nt: TGTGCCAGCCGGGGGGACAGGGAAAACACCGGGGAGCTGTTTTTT; CDR3aa: CASRGDRENTGELFF
v_gene: TRBV5-4; abundance: NA; d_gene: NA; j_gene: TRBJ2-5; CDR3nt: TGTGCCAGCAGTTCTGAACAGGGCTTCCAAGAGACCCAGTACTTC; CDR3aa: CASSSEQGFQETQYF
v_gene: TRBV2; abundance: NA; d_gene: NA; j_gene: TRBJ2-1; CDR3nt: TGTGCCAGCAGTAACCTCCCGCCGGCTAGCAGGAATGAGCAGTTCTTC; CDR3aa: CASSNLPPASRNEQFF
v_gene: TRBV18; abundance: NA; d_gene: TRBD1; j_gene: TRBJ1-6; CDR3nt: TGTGCCAGCTCGGCCACAGGGGGCAATTCACCCCTCCACTTT; CDR3aa: CASSATGGNSPLHF
v_gene: TRBV10-3; abundance: once; d_gene: TRBD1; j_gene: TRBJ2-7; CDR3nt: TGTGCCATCAGTGACCCGAATTACAGGGGAGAGCAGTACTTC; CDR3aa: CAISDPNYRGEQYF
v_gene: TRBV29-1; abundance: NA; d_gene: NA; j_gene: TRBJ1-2; CDR3nt: TGCAGCGCTGTCCGGGGAGGTGGTCACGATGGCTACACCTTC; CDR3aa: CSAVRGGGHDGYTF
v_gene: TRBV24-1; abundance: NA; d_gene: NA; j_gene: TRBJ2-1; CDR3nt: TGTGCCACCAGTGATGGCCCGGGTGAGCAGTTCTTC; CDR3aa: CATSDGPGEQFF
v_gene: TRBV5-1; abundance: NA; d_gene: NA; j_gene: TRBJ2-7; CDR3nt: TGCGCCAGCAGCCAAAGCGGTCGGCAGTACTTC; CDR3aa: CASSQSGRQYF
v_gene: TRBV5-4; abundance: NA; d_gene: TRBD1; j_gene: TRBJ2-7; CDR3nt: TGTGCCAGCAGCGAAGGGGACAGGGGAAGAATGGGCGAGCAGTACTTC; CDR3aa: CASSEGDRGRMGEQYF
v_gene: TRBV7-9; abundance: NA; d_gene: TRBD1; j_gene: TRBJ1-2; CDR3nt: TGTGCCAGCAGCTTAGAACAGGGGGTAAACACCTTC; CDR3aa: CASSLEQGVNTF
v_gene: TRBV30; abundance: NA; d_gene: NA; j_gene: TRBJ1-1; CDR3nt: TGTGCCTGGAGTCGGGGGTGGGAGACTGAAGCTTTCTTT; CDR3aa: CAWSRGWETEAFF
v_gene: TRBV4-1; abundance: NA; d_gene: TRBD2; j_gene: TRBJ2-1; CDR3nt: TGCGCCAGCAGCCAACCCCTAGCGGGGGGCGCTGTCGGTTGGTTCTTC; CDR3aa: CASSQPLAGGAVGWFF
v_gene: TRBV5-4; abundance: NA; d_gene: TRBD1; j_gene: TRBJ1-4; CDR3nt: TGTGCCAGCAGCGTCGACAGGGGGCGGCCTCGGTCGACTAATGAAAAACTGTTTTTT; CDR3aa: CASSVDRGRPRSTNEKLFF
v_gene: TRBV5-4; abundance: NA; d_gene: NA; j_gene: TRBJ2-1; CDR3nt: TGTGCCAGCAGCGAAGGACAGAGCTACAATGAGCAGTTCTTC; CDR3aa: CASSEGQSYNEQFF
v_gene: TRBV7-9; abundance: NA; d_gene: NA; j_gene: TRBJ1-4; CDR3nt: TGTGCCAGCAGCCTCGACAACCGGAAACTGTTTTTT; CDR3aa: CASSLDNRKLFF
v_gene: TRBV5-1; abundance: few; d_gene: NA; j_gene: TRBJ1-1; CDR3nt: TGCGCCAGCAGCTTATTACAGGTTCCTAGGACCACTGAAGCTTTCTTT; CDR3aa: CASSLLQVPRTTEAFF
v_gene: TRBV7-3; abundance: NA; d_gene: NA; j_gene: TRBJ2-5; CDR3nt: TGTGCCAGCAGCTTAACCATCCAGGGTGGGTTTTCCCAGTACTTC; CDR3aa: CASSLTIQGGFSQYF
v_gene: TRBV19; abundance: NA; d_gene: NA; j_gene: TRBJ1-1; CDR3nt: TGTGCCAGTAGTATACGGGGTGGCCCTGAAGCTTTCTTT; CDR3aa: CASSIRGGPEAFF
v_gene: TRBV9; abundance: NA; d_gene: TRBD2; j_gene: TRBJ2-5; CDR3nt: TGTGCCAGCAGCGTAGGAGTTAGCGGGGGCCCGGAGGAGACCCAGTACTTC; CDR3aa: CASSVGVSGGPEETQYF
v_gene: TRBV5-1; abundance: NA; d_gene: NA; j_gene: TRBJ2-2; CDR3nt: TGCGCCACCAGCCCGGACATAATTACCGGGGAGCTGTTTTTT; CDR3aa: CATSPDIITGELFF
v_gene: TRBV5-1; abundance: NA; d_gene: NA; j_gene: TRBJ2-7; CDR3nt: TGCGCCCGCAGGTCGGCCCGGGGGCGGGGGGAGCAGTACTTC; CDR3aa: CARRSARGRGEQYF
v_gene: TRBV11-3; abundance: few; d_gene: NA; j_gene: TRBJ2-3; CDR3nt: TGTGCCAGCAGCATGGGGGGAAAGGGCACAGATACGCAGTATTTT; CDR3aa: CASSMGGKGTDTQYF
v_gene: TRBV3-1/TRBV3-2; abundance: NA; d_gene: TRBD1; j_gene: TRBJ1-5; CDR3nt: TGTGCCAGCAGCCAAGGGACAGGTAATCAGCCCCAGCATTTT; CDR3aa: CASSQGTGNQPQHF
v_gene: TRBV5-1; abundance: NA; d_gene: NA; j_gene: TRBJ2-3; CDR3nt: TGCGCCAGCAGCGTGGGGGGCCAGCAAGATACGCAGTATTTT; CDR3aa: CASSVGGQQDTQYF
v_gene: TRBV30; abundance: NA; d_gene: NA; j_gene: TRBJ1-2; CDR3nt: TGTGCCTATCACGGGCTTCGAGGTGGACTTGGCTACACCTTC; CDR3aa: CAYHGLRGGLGYTF
v_gene: TRBV7-8; abundance: NA; d_gene: TRBD1; j_gene: TRBJ1-3; CDR3nt: TGTGCCAGCAGGGCCCAGGGGGCTGGAAACACCATATATTTT; CDR3aa: CASRAQGAGNTIYF
v_gene: TRBV7-8; abundance: NA; d_gene: NA; j_gene: TRBJ1-2; CDR3nt: TGTGCCAGCAGCTTAGGGTCACTCGAAAACTATGGCTACACCTTC; CDR3aa: CASSLGSLENYGYTF
v_gene: TRBV13; abundance: NA; d_gene: NA; j_gene: TRBJ2-1; CDR3nt: TGTGCCAGCAGCTTAGGAGCAACCTACAATGAGCAGTTCTTC; CDR3aa: CASSLGATYNEQFF
v_gene: TRBV6-2/TRBV6-3; abundance: NA; d_gene: NA; j_gene: TRBJ1-3; CDR3nt: TGTGCCAGCAGTTTTCTCTCAGGAAGTGGAAACACCATATATTTT; CDR3aa: CASSFLSGSGNTIYF
v_gene: TRBV10-3; abundance: NA; d_gene: NA; j_gene: TRBJ2-1; CDR3nt: TGTGCCACTACCCCGTATCAATACAATGAGCAGTTCTTC; CDR3aa: CATTPYQYNEQFF